The 10 T cell receptor beta chains below all came from one sample that was sequenced in a study of CD8+ T cells in alopecia areata. RNA was isolated and reverse transcribed to cDNA, the sequencing template. Sequencing used immunoSEQ multiplex PCR; TCRdb keeps in-frame clones, though not all of them. This table holds around 60,000 clones, around 47% found once. The specimen was NKG2D-low CD8+ T cells sorted from blood. The source is a human donor with alopecia areata.

The V and J genes are TRBV6-6 and TRBJ2-1; D may correspond to TRBD1 or TRBD2 (5 bases each). Per germline, CDR1 MNHNY and CDR2 SVGAGI (reference sequence). The CDR3 length is 13 residues. Trimming left V 5 bases short and J 4 bases short, with 9 bases between. The CDR3 spells CASSPGRYNEQFF. The CDR3 bases are TGTGCCAGCAGTCCGGGACGTTACAATGAGCAGTTCTTC.

The chain recombines TRBV11-2 with TRBJ2-5; a possible D gene is TRBD2 (6 bases). V was clipped by 3 bases and J by 1 base, with 12 bases between them. Germline lookup yields CDR1 SGHAT and CDR2 FQNNGV. The CDR3 covers 15 residues. This CDR3 reads CASSLGGDFQETQYF. CDR3 coding DNA: TGTGCCAGCAGCTTGGGCGGGGACTTCCAAGAGACCCAGTACTTC.

This clone turned up a few times. The CDR3 DNA is TGTGCCAGCAGTTTACAAGCGGGAGGGCCAAAAGATACGCAGTATTTT. It specifies CASSLQAGGPKDTQYF. The rearrangement links TRBV28 to TRBJ2-3; 10 nucleotides align to TRBD2. The CDR3 totals 16 residues. Germline-derived CDR1 and CDR2 are MDHEN and SYDVKM. V was clipped by 2 bases and J by 5 bases; unmatched bases: 7.

This clone has only a few counts. The CDR3 is CASSPIEAWSTDTQYF. For the CDR3, the DNA is TGTGCCAGCAGTCCTATAGAGGCTTGGAGCACAGATACGCAGTATTTT. The gene calls are TRBV27 and TRBJ2-3, with D uncertain. This CDR3 contains 16 residues. Germline values: CDR1 MNHEY, CDR2 SMNVEV (reference sequence). The V gene lost 5 bases and the J gene lost 0 bases, with 15 bases spanning the gap.

The chain recombines TRBV13 with TRBJ2-1; D possibly corresponds to TRBD2 (5 bases). The CDR3 sequence is 15 residues long. CDR1 and CDR2 (germline): PRHDT, FYEKMQ (reference sequence). Trimming took 0 bases from V and 2 from J, leaving 8 bases between them. The chain's CDR3 is CASSLGAGAYNEQFF. The CDR3 DNA reads as TGTGCCAGCAGCTTAGGGGCCGGGGCCTACAATGAGCAGTTCTTC.

J is TRBJ1-1 and V is TRBV27, with D tentatively TRBD1 (5 bases). The CDR3 is made up of 15 amino acids. The V and J ends lost 3 bases and 1 base respectively, with 12 bases between them. Germline V gene data show CDR1 as MNHEY and CDR2 as SMNVEV (reference sequence). CDR3 nucleotide sequence: TGTGCCAGCAGTTTTAGTTGGGGGGAGAACACTGAAGCTTTCTTT. Residues: CASSFSWGENTEAFF.

This clone was counted a few times. The junction does not match germline at one end; this may be a read error. Other DNA sequences within the sample encode an identical CDR3. DNA of the CDR3: TGCAGCGTCGAAGGGGGCACTGAAGCTTTCTTT. Encoded protein: CSVEGGTEAFF. The chain has TRBV29-1 and TRBJ1-1; the D gene is possibly TRBD1 (6 bases). Germline V gene sequence: CDR1 SQVTM, CDR2 ANQGSEA. The CDR3 is 11 residues long.

CDR3 sequence (DNA): TGTGCCAGCAGCTCCCCCGGACTAGTCTACGAGCAGTACTTC. Its translation: CASSSPGLVYEQYF. V is TRBV7-8 and J is TRBJ2-5; the match to TRBD2 covers 7 bases. The J call may be incorrect, as the DNA end agrees better with TRBJ2-7. Looked up from germline, CDR1 is SGHVS and CDR2 is FQNEAQ. CDR3 length: 14 amino acids.

This clone was picked up one time. The chain joins TRBV30 to TRBJ1-2, with 7 bases fitting TRBD1. The germline V gene has CDR1 GTSNPN and CDR2 SVGIG (reference sequence). This CDR3 is built from 15 residues. The V segment lost 2 bases and the J segment 8 bases; nucleotides outside the gene matches: 14. Here the CDR3 DNA reads TGTGCCTGGAGTCTTCAAAAAGGACAGGTTTCGGGCTACACCTTC. It yields the protein CAWSLQKGQVSGYTF.

This clone was found a few times. The chain employs TRBV9 and TRBJ2-7, with TRBD1 as a possible D gene (6 bases). The V gene's germline CDR1 is SGDLS and CDR2 YYNGEE. The CDR3 totals 13 residues. The germline V and J ends were trimmed by 0 bases and 3 bases, with 7 bases remaining between them. The CDR3 DNA reads as TGTGCCAGCAGCGTAGCAGGGGACTACGAGCAGTACTTC. Residues: CASSVAGDYEQYF. The complete variable domain, with remaining parts taken from reference TRBV9 and TRBJ2-7, reads DSGVTQTPKHLITATGQRVTLRCSPRSGDLSVYWYQQSLDQGLQFLIQYYNGEERAKGNILERFSAQQFPDLHSELNLSSLELGDSALYFCASSVAGDYEQYFGPGTRLTVT.